The clone carrying this TCR beta chain was found once. This sample stems from a study of blood T cell repertoires in COVID-19. Whole-study context: The United States, Italy and Spain supplied acute and convalescent COVID-19 samples. PBMCs, B-cell-depleted T cells, or T cells provided the cDNA or gDNA that made up the material.

Authors' processing steps: Reference gene primer amplification gave nucleated cell count estimates. Profiled with immunoSEQ multiplex PCR; TCRdb holds only in-frame clones, not every one. V and J calls and clone size come straight from that table; D and trimming were deduced from the DNA. Seen here are 60,000 to 80,000 clones, 80% to 90% observed once, and the top ten hold around 1.3%. V lost 7 bases and J lost 7; bases outside the gene matches: 12. Germline V CDR1 and CDR2: MNHEY, SVGAGI. This CDR3 is 15 amino acids long. The V call is TRBV6-5, the J call TRBJ1-4; TRBD1 matches 7 bases. The sequencing input was peripheral blood. This receptor was identified in a woman over 75 with acute or convalescent COVID-19. This CDR3 reads CASTTGQGQSEKLFF. In DNA form, the CDR3 reads TGTGCCAGCACCACCGGGCAGGGACAGAGTGAAAAACTGTTTTTT.